This T cell receptor beta chain appears in the sequencing data of a study of T cells in Graves' hyperthyroidism and ophthalmopathy. Study-wide findings and caveats: Ophthalmopathy was separated from stable hyperthyroidism by a 13 V-J model. For ophthalmopathy, model prediction preceded onset by a median about six months.

This clonotype appeared many times. Its antigen is unidentified. Germline CDR1 is MGHDK and CDR2 is SYGVNS. Trimming cost V 2 bases and J 4 bases, with 11 bases left between them. The CDR3 contains 14 residues. Amplified regions were TCR beta CDR3 sequences from RNA transcripts. TCR CDR3 underwent first-round RT-PCR with the HTBI primer set. A single record per CDR3 protein comes from TCRdb applying MiXCR to the multiplex PCR reads. Of about 300,000 distinct CDR3 sequences in the sample, approximately 26% were seen once. The chain employs TRBV25-1 and TRBJ1-1; no clear D gene. The origin of this receptor is a man aged 40-50 years with Graves' hyperthyroidism that later progressed to Graves' ophthalmopathy. Material for sequencing was blood. CDR3 in amino acids: CASSEGDPSTEAFF. In DNA, the CDR3 is TGTGCCAGCAGTGAAGGGGATCCCAGCACTGAAGCTTTCTTT.